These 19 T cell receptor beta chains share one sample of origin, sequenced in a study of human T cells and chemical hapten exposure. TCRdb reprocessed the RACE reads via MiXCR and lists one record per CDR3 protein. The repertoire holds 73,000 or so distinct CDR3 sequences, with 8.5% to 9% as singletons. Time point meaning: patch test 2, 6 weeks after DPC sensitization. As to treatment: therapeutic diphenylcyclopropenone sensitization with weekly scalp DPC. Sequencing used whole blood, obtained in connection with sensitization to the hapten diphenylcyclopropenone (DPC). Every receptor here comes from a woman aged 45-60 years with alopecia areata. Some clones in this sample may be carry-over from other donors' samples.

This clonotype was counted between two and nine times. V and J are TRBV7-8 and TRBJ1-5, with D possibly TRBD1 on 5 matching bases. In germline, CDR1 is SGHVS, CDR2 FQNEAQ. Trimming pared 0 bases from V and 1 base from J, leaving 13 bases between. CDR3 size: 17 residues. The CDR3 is CASSLAYWTTSNQPQHF. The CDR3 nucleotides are TGTGCCAGCAGCTTAGCGTATTGGACAACGAGCAATCAGCCCCAGCATTTT.

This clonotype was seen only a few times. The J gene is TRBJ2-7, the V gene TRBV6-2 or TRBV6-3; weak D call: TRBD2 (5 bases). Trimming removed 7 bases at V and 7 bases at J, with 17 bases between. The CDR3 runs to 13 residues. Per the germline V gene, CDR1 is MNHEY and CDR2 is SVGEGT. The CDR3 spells CASTPSGSGEQYF. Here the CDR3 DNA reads TGTGCCAGCACCCCAAGCGGATCGGGGGAGCAGTACTTC.

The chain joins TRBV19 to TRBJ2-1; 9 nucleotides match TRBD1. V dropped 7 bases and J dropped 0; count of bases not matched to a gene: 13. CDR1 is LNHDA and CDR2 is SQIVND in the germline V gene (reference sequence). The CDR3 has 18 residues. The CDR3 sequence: CASTIGTGFRSSYNEQFF. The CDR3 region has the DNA TGTGCCAGTACCATTGGGACAGGGTTTCGGAGCTCCTACAATGAGCAGTTCTTC.

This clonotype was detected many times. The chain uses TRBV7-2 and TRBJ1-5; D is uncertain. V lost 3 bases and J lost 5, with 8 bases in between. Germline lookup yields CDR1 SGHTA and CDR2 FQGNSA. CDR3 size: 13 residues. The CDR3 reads CASSFGHDQPQHF. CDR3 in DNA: TGTGCCAGCAGCTTTGGGCACGATCAGCCCCAGCATTTT.

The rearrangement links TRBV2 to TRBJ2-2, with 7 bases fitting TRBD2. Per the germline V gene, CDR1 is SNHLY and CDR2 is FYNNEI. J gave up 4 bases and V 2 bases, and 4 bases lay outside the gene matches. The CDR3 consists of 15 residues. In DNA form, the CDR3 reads TGTGCCAGCAGTGAAAGTGGCGGGGGCACCGGGGAGCTGTTTTTT. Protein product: CASSESGGGTGELFF. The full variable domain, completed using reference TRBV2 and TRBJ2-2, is EPEVTQTPSHQVTQMGQEVILRCVPISNHLYFYWYRQILGQKVEFLVSFYNNEISEKSEIFDDQFSVERPDGSNFTLKIRSTKLEDSAMYFCASSESGGGTGELFFGEGSRLTVL.

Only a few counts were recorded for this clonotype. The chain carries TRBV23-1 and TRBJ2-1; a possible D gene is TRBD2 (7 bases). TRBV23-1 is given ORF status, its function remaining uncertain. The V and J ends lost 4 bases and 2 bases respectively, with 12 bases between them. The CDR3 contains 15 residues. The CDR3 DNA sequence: TGCGCCAGCAGTCTGCGGGGGCCGACCTACAATGAGCAGTTCTTC. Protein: CASSLRGPTYNEQFF.

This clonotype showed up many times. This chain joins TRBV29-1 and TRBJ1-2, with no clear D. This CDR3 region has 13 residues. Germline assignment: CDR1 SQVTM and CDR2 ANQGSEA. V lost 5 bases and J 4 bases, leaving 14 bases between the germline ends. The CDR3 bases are TGCAGCGTTCAACGCCAGGAACTCTATGGCTACACCTTC. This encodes CSVQRQELYGYTF.

The CDR3 protein is CASSPGTDYYEQYF. CDR3 coding DNA: TGTGCCAGTAGTCCCGGGACGGACTACTACGAGCAGTACTTC. The chain links TRBV19 to TRBJ2-7; possibly TRBD2 for D (6 bases). The V end was cut by 5 bases, the J end by 3 bases, with 14 bases between. The CDR3 sequence is 14 residues long. Germline lookup yields CDR1 LNHDA and CDR2 SQIVND (reference sequence).

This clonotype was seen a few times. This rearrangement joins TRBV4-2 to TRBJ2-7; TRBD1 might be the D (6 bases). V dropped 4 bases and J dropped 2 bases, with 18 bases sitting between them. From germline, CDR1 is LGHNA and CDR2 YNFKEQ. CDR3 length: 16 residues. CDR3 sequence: CASSPTFHRAAYEQYF. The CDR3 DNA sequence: TGTGCCAGCAGCCCAACATTCCACAGGGCGGCCTACGAGCAGTACTTC.

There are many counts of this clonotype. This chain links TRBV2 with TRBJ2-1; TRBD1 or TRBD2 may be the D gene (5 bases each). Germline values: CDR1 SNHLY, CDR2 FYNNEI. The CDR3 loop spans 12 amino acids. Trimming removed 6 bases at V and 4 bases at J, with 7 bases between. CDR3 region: CASRGRYNEQFF. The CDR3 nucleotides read TGTGCCAGCAGGGGACGGTACAATGAGCAGTTCTTC.

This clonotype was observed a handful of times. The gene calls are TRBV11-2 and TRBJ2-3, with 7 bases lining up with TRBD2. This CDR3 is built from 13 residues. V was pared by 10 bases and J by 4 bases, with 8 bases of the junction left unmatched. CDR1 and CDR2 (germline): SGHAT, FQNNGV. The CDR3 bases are TGTGCCACCGAAGCGGGGCCATCAGATACGCAGTATTTT. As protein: CATEAGPSDTQYF.

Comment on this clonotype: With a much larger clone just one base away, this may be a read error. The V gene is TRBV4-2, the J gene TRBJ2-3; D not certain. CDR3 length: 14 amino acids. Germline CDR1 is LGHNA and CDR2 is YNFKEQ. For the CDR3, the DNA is TGTGCCAGCACCCAAGATTTGAGCACAGATACGCAGTATTTT. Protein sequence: CASTQDLSTDTQYF.

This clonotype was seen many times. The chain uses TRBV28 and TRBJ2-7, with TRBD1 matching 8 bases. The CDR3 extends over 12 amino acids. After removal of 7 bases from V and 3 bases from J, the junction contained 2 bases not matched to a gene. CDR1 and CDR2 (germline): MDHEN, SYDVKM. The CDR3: CASIGQGYEQYF. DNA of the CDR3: TGTGCCAGCATTGGACAGGGCTACGAGCAGTACTTC. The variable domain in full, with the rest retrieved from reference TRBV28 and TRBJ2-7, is DVKVTQSSRYLVKRTGEKVFLECVQDMDHENMFWYRQDPGLGLRLIYFSYDVKMKEKGDIPEGYSVSREKKERFSLILESASTNQTSMYLCASIGQGYEQYFGPGTRLTVT.

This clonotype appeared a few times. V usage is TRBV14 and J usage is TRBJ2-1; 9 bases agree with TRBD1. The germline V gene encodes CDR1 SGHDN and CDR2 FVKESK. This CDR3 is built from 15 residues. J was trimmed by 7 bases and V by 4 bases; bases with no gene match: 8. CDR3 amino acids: CASSPGQGRRNEQFF. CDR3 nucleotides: TGTGCCAGCAGCCCCGGACAGGGGAGACGGAATGAGCAGTTCTTC.

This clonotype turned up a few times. CDR3 coding DNA: TGCAGCGTCAAGGACTCTGCGGGTACGCAGTATTTT. Its protein product is CSVKDSAGTQYF. This chain uses TRBV29-1 with TRBJ2-3, with D possibly matching TRBD2 (5 bases). There are 12 residues in the CDR3. Germline V lookup: CDR1 SQVTM, CDR2 ANQGSEA. V was shortened by 6 bases and J by 8 bases, with 15 bases between the two germline ends.

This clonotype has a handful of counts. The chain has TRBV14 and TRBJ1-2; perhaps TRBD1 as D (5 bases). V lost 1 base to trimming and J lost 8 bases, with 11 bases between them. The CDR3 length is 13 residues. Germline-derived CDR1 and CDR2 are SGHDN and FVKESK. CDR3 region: CASSQGGPTGYTF. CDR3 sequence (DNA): TGTGCCAGCAGCCAAGGGGGCCCCACCGGCTACACCTTC.

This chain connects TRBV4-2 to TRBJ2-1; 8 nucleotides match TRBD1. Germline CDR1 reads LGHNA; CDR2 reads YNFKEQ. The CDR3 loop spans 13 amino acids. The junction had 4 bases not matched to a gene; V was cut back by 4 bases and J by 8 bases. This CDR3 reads CASSRNRGDEQFF. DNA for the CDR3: TGTGCCAGCAGCCGGAACAGGGGGGATGAGCAGTTCTTC.

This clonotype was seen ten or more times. In DNA, the CDR3 is TGTGCCAGCTCACTTTCGGCCCCCACGGTATTGGCTGAAGCTTTCTTT. This encodes CASSLSAPTVLAEAFF. The chain joins TRBV18 to TRBJ1-1; D ambiguous. Germline CDR1 and CDR2: KGHSH and LQKENI. This CDR3 has 16 residues. V lost 4 bases to trimming and J lost 6 bases, with 21 bases between them. Looking up the rest from reference TRBV18 and TRBJ1-1 gives the full variable domain: NAGVMQNPRHLVRRRGQEARLRCSPMKGHSHVYWYRQLPEEGLKFMVYLQKENIIDESGMPKERFSAEFPKEGPSILRIQQVVRGDSAAYFCASSLSAPTVLAEAFFGQGTRLTVV.

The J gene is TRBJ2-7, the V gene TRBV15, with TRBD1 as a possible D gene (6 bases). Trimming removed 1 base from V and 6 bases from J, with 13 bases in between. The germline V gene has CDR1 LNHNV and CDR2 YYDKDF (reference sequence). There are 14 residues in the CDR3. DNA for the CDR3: TGTGCCACCAGCAGAGGCCCTACAGGGAGCGAGCAGTACTTC. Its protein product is CATSRGPTGSEQYF.